This record concerns one T cell receptor beta chain sequence. Its cognate antigen is unknown. Random hexamers served to reverse transcribe roughly 0.5 to 1 ug RNA. Amplification of TCR beta CDR3 used immunoSEQ multiplex PCR across 54 Vbeta and 13 Jbeta. TCRdb fed the immunoSEQ multiplex PCR reads into MiXCR, producing one record per CDR3 protein. This table holds 120,000 to 150,000 distinct CDR3 sequences, roughly 95% found once. This sample was included in a study of CD8 T cells in Susac syndrome. Study outcomes and limitations: The study conceded that its TCR sequencing and HLA analysis involved relatively few individuals.

CDR1 SEHNR and CDR2 FQNEAQ come from the germline V gene (reference sequence). The CDR3 is 12 residues long. The V end was cut by 4 bases, the J end by 3 bases, with 6 bases between. Sequencing of TCR beta drew on CD8+ and CD4+ T cells from blood. Healthy donors matched for age and sex were used as controls. The chain couples TRBV7-9 to TRBJ1-1, with D uncertain. Sequencing was carried out using CD4+ T cells from PBMCs. The sequence was collected from a human donor in good health. For the CDR3, the DNA is TGTGCCAGCAGCTACGCCGACACTGAAGCTTTCTTT. This codes for CASSYADTEAFF. Full variable domain (missing parts from reference TRBV7-9 and TRBJ1-1): DTGVSQNPRHKITKRGQNVTFRCDPISEHNRLYWYRQTLGQGPEFLTYFQNEAQLEKSRLLSDRFSAERPKGSFSTLEIQRTEQGDSAMYLCASSYADTEAFFGQGTRLTVV.